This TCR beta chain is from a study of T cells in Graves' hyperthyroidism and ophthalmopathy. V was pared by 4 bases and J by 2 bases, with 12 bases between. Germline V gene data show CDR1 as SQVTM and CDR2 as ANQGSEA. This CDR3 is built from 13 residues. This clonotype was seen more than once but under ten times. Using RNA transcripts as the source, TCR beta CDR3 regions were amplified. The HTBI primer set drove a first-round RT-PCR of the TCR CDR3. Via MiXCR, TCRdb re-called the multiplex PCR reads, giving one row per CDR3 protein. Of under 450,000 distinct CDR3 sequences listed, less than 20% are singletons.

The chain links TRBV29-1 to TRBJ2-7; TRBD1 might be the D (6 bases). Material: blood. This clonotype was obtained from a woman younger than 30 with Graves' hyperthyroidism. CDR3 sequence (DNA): TGCAGCGTTGGGCAGGGGAAAGCCTACGAGCAGTACTTC. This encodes CSVGQGKAYEQYF.